This entry is about one T cell receptor (beta chain). The antigen remains unidentified. Trimming cost V 9 bases and J 1 base, with 16 bases left between them. CDR1 MNHNY and CDR2 SVGAGI come from the germline V gene (reference sequence). The CDR3 is 14 residues long. The sample is drawn from a study of T cell responses to AZD1222 COVID-19 vaccine. The wider study: Analysis merged second doses at about 4 or about 12 weeks.

Study-wide findings and caveats: Two AZD1222 administrations were followed by greater Spike-specific TCR breadth and depth. Per reports, nearly half of all spike-specific TCRs target regions that are unmutated in variants. Spike was spanned by vaccine-associated CD4 TCRs, with dominance at 160-218 and 743-854.

Some clones are missing from TCRdb's copy, which holds only in-frame ones; the method was immunoSEQ multiplex PCR. The sample shows around 84,000 clones, approximately 90% of them seen only once. The sequencing used peripheral blood, collected on day 0 of AZD1222 vaccination. The TCR originated in an adult in good health. The chain uses TRBV6-6 and TRBJ2-7; perhaps TRBD1 as D (5 bases). CDR3: CASRGDQISYEQYF. The DNA for the CDR3 is TGTGCCAGTAGGGGTGACCAAATATCCTACGAGCAGTACTTC.